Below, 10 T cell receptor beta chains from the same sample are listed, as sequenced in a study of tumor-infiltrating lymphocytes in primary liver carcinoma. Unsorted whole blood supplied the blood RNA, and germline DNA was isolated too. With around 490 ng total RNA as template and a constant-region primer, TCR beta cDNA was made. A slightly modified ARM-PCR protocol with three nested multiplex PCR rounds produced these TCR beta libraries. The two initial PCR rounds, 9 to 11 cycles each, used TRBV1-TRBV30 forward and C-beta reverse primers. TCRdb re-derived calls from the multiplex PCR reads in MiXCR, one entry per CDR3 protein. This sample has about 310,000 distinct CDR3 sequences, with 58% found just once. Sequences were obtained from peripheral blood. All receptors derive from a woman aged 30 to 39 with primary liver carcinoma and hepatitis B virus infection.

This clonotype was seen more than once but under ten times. CDR3 sequence: CASRGRGLETQYF. CDR3 in DNA: TGTGCCAGCAGGGGCAGGGGGTTGGAGACCCAGTACTTC. This sequence joins TRBV13 and TRBJ2-5; 7 bases match TRBD1. The CDR3 length is 13 residues. The V gene's germline CDR1 is PRHDT and CDR2 FYEKMQ (reference sequence). V was pared by 6 bases and J by 5 bases, with 6 bases of the junction left unmatched.

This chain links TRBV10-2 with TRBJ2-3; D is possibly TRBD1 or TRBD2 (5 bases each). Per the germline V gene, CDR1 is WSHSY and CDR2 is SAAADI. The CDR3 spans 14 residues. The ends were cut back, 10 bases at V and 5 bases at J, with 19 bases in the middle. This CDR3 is CATTWDGRKDTQYF. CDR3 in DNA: TGCGCCACCACCTGGGACGGCCGGAAAGATACGCAGTATTTT.

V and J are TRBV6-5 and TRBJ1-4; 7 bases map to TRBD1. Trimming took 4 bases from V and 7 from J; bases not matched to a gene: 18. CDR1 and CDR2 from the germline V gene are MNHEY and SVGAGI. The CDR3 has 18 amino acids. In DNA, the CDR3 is TGTGCCAGCAGTTGGTCATGGGACAGTTATATAACTTGTGAAAAACTGTTTTTT. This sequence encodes CASSWSWDSYITCEKLFF.

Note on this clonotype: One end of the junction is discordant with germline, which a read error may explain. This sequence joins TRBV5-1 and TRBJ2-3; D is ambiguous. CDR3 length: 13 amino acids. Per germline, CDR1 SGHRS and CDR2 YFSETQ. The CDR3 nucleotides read TGCGCCAACAGCTCTACTCCCACAGATACGCAGTATTTT. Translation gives CANSSTPTDTQYF.

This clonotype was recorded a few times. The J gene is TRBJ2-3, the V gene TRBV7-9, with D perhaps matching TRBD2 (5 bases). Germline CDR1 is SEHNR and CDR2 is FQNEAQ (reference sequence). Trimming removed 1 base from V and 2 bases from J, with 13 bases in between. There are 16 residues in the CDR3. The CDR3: CASSLGGLAHTDTQYF. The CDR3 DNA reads TGTGCCAGCAGCTTAGGAGGGCTAGCTCACACAGATACGCAGTATTTT.

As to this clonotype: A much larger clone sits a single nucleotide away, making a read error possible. The CDR3 region is CASSSPLGTETSGTDTQYF. DNA for the CDR3: TGTGCCAGCAGCTCTCCCCTGGGGACTGAAACTTCTGGCACAGATACGCAGTATTTT. V is TRBV5-5 and J is TRBJ2-3, with D maybe TRBD2 (6 bases). Germline lookup yields CDR1 SGHKS and CDR2 YYEKEE (reference sequence). This CDR3 is 19 amino acids long. Trimming took off 3 bases at V and 1 base at J, with 24 bases between the two ends. Complete variable domain (other parts from reference TRBV5-5 and TRBJ2-3): DAGVTQSPTHLIKTRGQQVTLRCSPISGHKSVSWYQQVLGQGPQFIFQYYEKEERGRGNFPDRFSARQFPNYSSELNVNALLLGDSALYLCASSSPLGTETSGTDTQYFGPGTRLTVL.

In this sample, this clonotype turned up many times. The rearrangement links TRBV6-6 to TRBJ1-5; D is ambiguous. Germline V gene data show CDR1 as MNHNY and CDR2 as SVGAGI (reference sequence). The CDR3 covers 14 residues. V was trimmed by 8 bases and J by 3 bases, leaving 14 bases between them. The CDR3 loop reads CASQLDGDNQPQHF. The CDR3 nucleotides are TGTGCCAGCCAGCTCGACGGGGACAATCAGCCCCAGCATTTT.

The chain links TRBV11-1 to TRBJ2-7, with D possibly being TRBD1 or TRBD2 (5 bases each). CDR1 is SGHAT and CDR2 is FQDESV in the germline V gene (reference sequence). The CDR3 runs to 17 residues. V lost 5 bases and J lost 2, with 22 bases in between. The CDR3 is CASSRYLIGTPTYEQYF. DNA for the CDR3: TGTGCCAGCAGCCGCTATCTTATAGGGACCCCAACCTACGAGCAGTACTTC.

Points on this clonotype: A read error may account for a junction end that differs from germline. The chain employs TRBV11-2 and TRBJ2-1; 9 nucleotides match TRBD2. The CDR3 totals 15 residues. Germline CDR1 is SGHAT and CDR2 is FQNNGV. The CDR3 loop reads CAGSLLSSGNNEHFF. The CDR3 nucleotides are TGTGCCGGCAGCTTACTTTCTAGCGGGAATAATGAGCATTTCTTC. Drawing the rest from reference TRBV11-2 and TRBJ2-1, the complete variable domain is EAGVAQSPRYKIIEKRQSVAFWCNPISGHATLYWYQQILGQGPKLLIQFQNNGVVDDSQLPKDRFSAERLKGVDSTLKIQPAKLEDSAVYLCAGSLLSSGNNEHFFGPGTRLTVL.

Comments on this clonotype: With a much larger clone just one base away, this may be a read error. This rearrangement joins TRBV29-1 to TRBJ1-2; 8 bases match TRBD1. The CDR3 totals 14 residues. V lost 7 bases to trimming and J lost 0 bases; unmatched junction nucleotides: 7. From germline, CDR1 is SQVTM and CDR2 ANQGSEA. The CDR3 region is CSAGQGKSNYGYTF. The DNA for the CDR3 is TGCAGCGCCGGACAGGGAAAATCTAACTATGGCTACACCTTC.